The TCR beta chain described here comes from a study of cytomegalovirus exposure and HLA in healthy donors. The V segment lost 1 base and the J segment 4 bases; nucleotides outside the gene matches: 0. The CDR3 covers 15 residues. Germline V gene lookup returns CDR1 SGHAT and CDR2 FQNNGV. On this clone itself: The target antigen is unknown.

Profiled with immunoSEQ multiplex PCR; TCRdb holds only in-frame clones, not every one. This sample has about 150,000 clones, with around 93% found just once. General study findings and limits: Cytomegalovirus-associated status was assigned to 164 TCR beta chains.

The J gene is TRBJ2-3, the V gene TRBV11-2; 12 bases fit TRBD2. The sequenced material came from PBMCs. This clonotype originated in a young man in good health and CMV-seropositive. The CDR3 bases are TGTGCCAGCAGCTTAGGACTAGCGGGAGCAGATACGCAGTATTTT. Translating it yields CASSLGLAGADTQYF.